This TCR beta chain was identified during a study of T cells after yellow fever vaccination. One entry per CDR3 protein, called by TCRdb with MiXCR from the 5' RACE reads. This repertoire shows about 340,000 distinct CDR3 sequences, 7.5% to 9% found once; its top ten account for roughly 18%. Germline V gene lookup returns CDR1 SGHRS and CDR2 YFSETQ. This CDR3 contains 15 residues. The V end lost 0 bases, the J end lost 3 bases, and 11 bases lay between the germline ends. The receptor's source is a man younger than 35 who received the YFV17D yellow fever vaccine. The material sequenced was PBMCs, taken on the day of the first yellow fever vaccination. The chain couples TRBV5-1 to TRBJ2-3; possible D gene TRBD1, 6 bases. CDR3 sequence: CASSLATGPTDTQYF. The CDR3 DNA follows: TGCGCCAGCAGCTTGGCGACAGGACCGACAGATACGCAGTATTTT.